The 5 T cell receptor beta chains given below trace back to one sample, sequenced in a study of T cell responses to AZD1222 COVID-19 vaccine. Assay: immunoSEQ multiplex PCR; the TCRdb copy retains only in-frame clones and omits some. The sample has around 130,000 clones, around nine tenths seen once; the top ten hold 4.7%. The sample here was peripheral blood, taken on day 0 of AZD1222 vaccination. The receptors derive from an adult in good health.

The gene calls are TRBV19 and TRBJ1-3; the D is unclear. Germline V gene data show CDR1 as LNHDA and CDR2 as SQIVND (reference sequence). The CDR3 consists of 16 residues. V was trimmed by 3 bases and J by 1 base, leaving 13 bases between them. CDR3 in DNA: TGTGCCAGTAGTATCACGCCCGGGAAATCTGGAAACACCATATATTTT. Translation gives CASSITPGKSGNTIYF.

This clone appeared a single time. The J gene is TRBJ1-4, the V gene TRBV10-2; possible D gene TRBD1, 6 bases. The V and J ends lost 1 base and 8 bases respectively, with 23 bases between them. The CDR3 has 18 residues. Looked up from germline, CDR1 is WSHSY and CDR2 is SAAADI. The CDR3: CASSEFRLGQILGEKLFF. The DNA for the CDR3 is TGCGCCAGCAGTGAGTTTCGGTTAGGACAGATCCTTGGGGAAAAACTGTTTTTT.

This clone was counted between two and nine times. The DNA of the CDR3 is TGTGCCAGTAGTAGGCCCGGGACTAGCGGGAGATACAATGAGCAGTTCTTC. Translation: CASSRPGTSGRYNEQFF. The chain recombines TRBV19 with TRBJ2-1; 14 nucleotides line up with TRBD2. Germline V gives CDR1 LNHDA, CDR2 SQIVND (reference sequence). J was trimmed by 4 bases and V by 4 bases; bases with no gene match: 6. This CDR3 spans 17 amino acids.

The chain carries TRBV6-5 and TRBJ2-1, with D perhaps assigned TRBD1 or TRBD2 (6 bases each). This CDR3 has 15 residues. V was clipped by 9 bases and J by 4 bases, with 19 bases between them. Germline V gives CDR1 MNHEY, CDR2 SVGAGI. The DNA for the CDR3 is TGTGCCAGTATCAGGACGGGGGCGTTTTACAATGAGCAGTTCTTC. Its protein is CASIRTGAFYNEQFF.

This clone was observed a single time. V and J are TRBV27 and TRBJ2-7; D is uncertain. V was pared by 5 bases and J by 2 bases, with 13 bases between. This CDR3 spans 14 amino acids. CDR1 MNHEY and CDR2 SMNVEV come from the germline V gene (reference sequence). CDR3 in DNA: TGTGCCAGCAGTCCCCTAACAGCAGCCTACGAGCAGTACTTC. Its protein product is CASSPLTAAYEQYF.